The 24 T cell receptor beta chains below all came from one sample that was sequenced in a study of shared clonotypes between healthy human individuals. Sequencing was performed with immunoSEQ multiplex PCR; in TCRdb, only in-frame clones are kept and a portion is missing. The sample records some 1,600,000 clones, 95% to 99% being singletons. Sequences were obtained from naive CD4+ T cells sorted from blood. Subset meaning: CD45RA+ positively selected. Receptors originate from a young man in good health.

The rearrangement links TRBV5-5 to TRBJ1-1; no definite D call. Between the trimmed V and J ends, which lost 0 bases and 1 base, there was a span of 16 bases. Germline CDR1 reads SGHKS; CDR2 reads YYEKEE (reference sequence). The CDR3 length is 17 residues. CDR3 DNA sequence: TGTGCCAGCAGCTTGGAGGGTCTCCCATCGAGGAACACTGAAGCTTTCTTT. Protein: CASSLEGLPSRNTEAFF.

This chain uses TRBV28 with TRBJ2-3, with a weak D call TRBD1 (6 bases). Germline CDR1 is MDHEN and CDR2 is SYDVKM. V lost 4 bases and J 9 bases, leaving 17 bases between the germline ends. CDR3 length: 14 amino acids. CDR3 sequence (DNA): TGTGCCAGCAGTTCCCCCGGGACACCCCGCACGCAGTATTTT. It translates to CASSSPGTPRTQYF.

CDR3 protein: CASSGGRGGTDTQYF. The CDR3 DNA follows: TGTGCCAGCAGCGGTGGGAGGGGAGGCACAGATACGCAGTATTTT. This chain links TRBV13 with TRBJ2-3, with 7 bases identical to TRBD2. The CDR3 covers 15 residues. CDR1 and CDR2 (germline): PRHDT, FYEKMQ (reference sequence). Trimming removed 5 bases from V and 1 base from J; junction bases left unmatched: 6. Full variable domain (rest looked up from reference TRBV13 and TRBJ2-3): AAGVIQSPRHLIKEKRETATLKCYPIPRHDTVYWYQQGPGQDPQFLISFYEKMQSDKGSIPDRFSAQQFSDYHSELNMSSLELGDSALYFCASSGGRGGTDTQYFGPGTRLTVL.

This clone was detected only once. The chain carries TRBV9 and TRBJ2-5; 11 bases map to TRBD2. TRBJ2-7 matches the DNA end more closely, so the J call is doubtful. Germline assignment: CDR1 SGDLS and CDR2 YYNGEE. There are 15 residues in the CDR3. The CDR3 nucleotides read TGTGCCAGCAGCGTAGGGACTAGCGGGTACTACGAGCAGTACTTC. It yields the protein CASSVGTSGYYEQYF.

The genes are TRBV20-1 and TRBJ2-7; unclear D gene. The ends were cut back, 5 bases at V and 3 bases at J, with 8 bases in the middle. The CDR3 is made up of 11 amino acids. In germline, CDR1 is DFQATT, CDR2 SNEGSKA (reference sequence). CDR3 DNA: TGCAGTGCTGGCACTAACTACGAGCAGTACTTC. This gives the protein CSAGTNYEQYF.

The chain is built from TRBV28 and TRBJ2-1; TRBD1 matches 10 bases. The CDR3 contains 15 residues. Trimming cost V 6 bases and J 6 bases; bases outside gene matches: 8. Per germline, CDR1 MDHEN and CDR2 SYDVKM. CDR3 DNA: TGTGCCAGCAGGCCCCCGGGACAGGGGATCAATGAGCAGTTCTTC. Its translation is CASRPPGQGINEQFF.

The rearrangement uses TRBV9 and TRBJ1-1, with D perhaps matching TRBD1 (6 bases). The V end lost 0 bases, the J end lost 2 bases, and 20 bases lay between the germline ends. The CDR3 contains 18 residues. Germline CDR1 is SGDLS and CDR2 is YYNGEE. CDR3 loop: CASSVEGGLGRVNTEAFF. CDR3 sequence (DNA): TGTGCCAGCAGCGTAGAGGGGGGTCTCGGGAGGGTAAACACTGAAGCTTTCTTT.

The chain couples TRBV7-2 to TRBJ2-1, with 7 bases identical to TRBD1. The germline V gene encodes CDR1 SGHTA and CDR2 FQGNSA. V gave up 5 bases and J gave up 0 bases; unmatched junction bases: 10. The CDR3 has 17 amino acids. The CDR3 is CASSPNAGTASYNEQFF. DNA for the CDR3: TGTGCCAGCAGCCCTAACGCCGGGACAGCCTCCTACAATGAGCAGTTCTTC.

The CDR3 region is CASTASGNTGELFF. The CDR3 DNA follows: TGTGCCAGCACGGCTAGCGGAAACACCGGGGAGCTGTTTTTT. This chain joins TRBV6-5 and TRBJ2-2; 7 positions match TRBD2. Losses at the gene ends were 7 bases for V and 2 bases for J; bases not matched to a gene: 4. The CDR3 extends over 14 amino acids. The germline V gene encodes CDR1 MNHEY and CDR2 SVGAGI.

V gene TRBV5-4 combines with J gene TRBJ2-5; D unresolved. From germline, CDR1 is SGHNT and CDR2 YYREEE (reference sequence). The CDR3 loop spans 15 amino acids. V lost 1 base and J lost 1, with 11 bases in between. CDR3 region: CASSLPAGLQETQYF. DNA for the CDR3: TGTGCCAGCAGCTTGCCCGCAGGCCTCCAAGAGACCCAGTACTTC.

The rearrangement joins TRBV29-1 to TRBJ2-3; D remains ambiguous. Looked up from germline, CDR1 is SQVTM and CDR2 is ANQGSEA. V was clipped by 4 bases and J by 1 base, with 30 bases between them. The CDR3 sequence is 20 residues long. CDR3 nucleotide sequence: TGCAGCGTTGGTAGGTCGGCCGGCCCACAGAGTATAGAAGGCACAGATACGCAGTATTTT. This gives the protein CSVGRSAGPQSIEGTDTQYF.

The chain has TRBV2 and TRBJ2-1, with 8 bases that match TRBD1. The CDR3 loop spans 15 amino acids. Trimming at V came to 6 bases and at J to 1 base, leaving 5 bases not matched to a gene. Germline V gene sequence: CDR1 SNHLY, CDR2 FYNNEI. CDR3 sequence (DNA): TGTGCCAGCAGAGCCGGGACAGGTTCCTACAATGAGCAGTTCTTC. Translating gives CASRAGTGSYNEQFF. The full variable domain, rest sourced from reference TRBV2 and TRBJ2-1, is EPEVTQTPSHQVTQMGQEVILRCVPISNHLYFYWYRQILGQKVEFLVSFYNNEISEKSEIFDDQFSVERPDGSNFTLKIRSTKLEDSAMYFCASRAGTGSYNEQFFGPGTRLTVL.

The chain links TRBV5-1 to TRBJ2-3; TRBD1 matches at 7 bases. J was trimmed by 4 bases and V by 4 bases; bases with no gene match: 12. The CDR3 sequence is 16 residues long. The germline gives CDR1 SGHRS, CDR2 YFSETQ. CDR3 coding DNA: TGCGCCAGCAGCCAAACGACAGGGCGTGACGCAGATACGCAGTATTTT. It encodes CASSQTTGRDADTQYF.

The rearrangement uses TRBV6-8 and TRBJ1-4; D is undetermined. Trimming removed 4 bases at V and 13 bases at J, with 19 bases between. From germline, CDR1 is MNHGY and CDR2 SAAAGT. This CDR3 region has 14 residues. The chain's CDR3 is CASSLQSQGPVLFF. As DNA, the CDR3 is TGTGCCAGCAGTTTACAGAGTCAAGGGCCCGTACTGTTTTTT.

J is TRBJ1-5 and V is TRBV5-1, with 8 bases fitting TRBD1. The CDR3 loop spans 13 amino acids. Germline CDR1 and CDR2: SGHRS and YFSETQ. Trimming removed 4 bases from V and 6 bases from J; junction bases left unmatched: 3. The CDR3 DNA follows: TGCGCCAGCAGCCAAGACAGGGGTCAGCCCCAGCATTTT. This gives the protein CASSQDRGQPQHF.

This clone appeared once. The genes are TRBV18 and TRBJ1-2; D is uncertain. The CDR3 has 16 amino acids. The V end was cut by 0 bases, the J end by 4 bases, with 15 bases between. Per germline, CDR1 KGHSH and CDR2 LQKENI. The DNA for the CDR3 is TGTGCCAGCTCACCACCGGCAGTACCTGCGCGCTATGGCTACACCTTC. Protein sequence: CASSPPAVPARYGYTF.

The rearrangement joins TRBV30 to TRBJ2-7; 10 positions match TRBD2. The germline V gene has CDR1 GTSNPN and CDR2 SVGIG (reference sequence). The CDR3 length is 14 residues. Losses at the gene ends were 1 base for V and 3 bases for J; bases not matched to a gene: 3. The CDR3: CAWSETSGNYEQYF. The CDR3 DNA reads TGTGCCTGGAGTGAAACTAGCGGGAACTACGAGCAGTACTTC.

The rearrangement uses TRBV6-5 and TRBJ2-7; TRBD2 matches 9 bases. Germline values: CDR1 MNHEY, CDR2 SVGAGI. CDR3 length equals 14 residues. V shed 5 bases, J shed 3 bases, and the junction held 5 bases outside the gene matches. The CDR3 sequence: CASSRASGNYEQYF. The CDR3 nucleotides are TGTGCCAGCAGTAGGGCTAGCGGGAACTACGAGCAGTACTTC.

This chain connects TRBV18 to TRBJ1-3, with TRBD1 as a possible D gene (5 bases). Between the trimmed V and J ends, which lost 3 bases and 0 bases, there was a span of 12 bases. In germline, CDR1 is KGHSH, CDR2 LQKENI. CDR3 length: 16 residues. CDR3 region: CASSPPTVLSGNTIYF. CDR3 bases: TGTGCCAGCTCACCTCCGACAGTCCTCTCTGGAAACACCATATATTTT.

The V call is TRBV21-1, the J call TRBJ1-5; the listed D gene, TRBD1, was not tested against the DNA. TRBV21-1 is annotated as a pseudogene. The CDR3 is 16 amino acids. CDR3 bases: TGTGCCAGTAGCCCCGGACAGGGCGATAGCAATCAGCCCCAGCATTTT. Protein sequence: CASSPGQGDSNQPQHF.

The chain couples TRBV19 to TRBJ2-5; D is possibly TRBD1 or TRBD2 (7 bases each). The CDR3 runs to 14 residues. Germline assignment: CDR1 LNHDA and CDR2 SQIVND (reference sequence). V was shortened by 6 bases and J by 3 bases, with 14 bases between the two germline ends. The CDR3 sequence is CASRMGGGEETQYF. Written as DNA, the CDR3 is TGTGCCAGTAGGATGGGAGGGGGCGAAGAGACCCAGTACTTC.

The rearrangement joins TRBV4-3 to TRBJ2-7; 8 bases match TRBD1. Germline CDR1 is LGHNA and CDR2 is YSLEER. The CDR3 is made up of 15 amino acids. V lost 3 bases and J lost 3; bases outside the gene matches: 7. The CDR3 DNA reads TGCGCCAGCAGCCAGGACAGGGAGACGTGCTACGAGCAGTACTTC. Its translation is CASSQDRETCYEQYF.

In its sample, this clone was seen once. CDR3 in amino acids: CASRNRGGKETQYF. The CDR3 DNA follows: TGTGCCAGCCGAAACAGGGGTGGGAAGGAGACCCAGTACTTC. The rearrangement uses TRBV19 and TRBJ2-5; 7 bases align to TRBD1. There are 14 residues in the CDR3. V lost 9 bases to trimming and J lost 5 bases; unmatched junction nucleotides: 12. Germline values: CDR1 LNHDA, CDR2 SQIVND (reference sequence).

The chain links TRBV7-5 to TRBJ2-7; the table's D gene call, TRBD1, was not cross checked with the DNA. TRBV7-5 is recorded as a pseudogene. This CDR3 region has 18 residues. The CDR3: CARSLLAGQTRLPYEQYF. In nucleotides, the CDR3 is TGTGCCAGAAGCTTACTCGCGGGACAGACAAGACTCCCCTACGAGCAGTACTTC.